A single sample is the source of the 17 T cell receptor beta chains below, sequenced in a study of blood T cell repertoires in COVID-19. Generated by immunoSEQ multiplex PCR, the TCRdb table keeps only in-frame clones and is missing some. The data show tens of thousands of clones, 60% to 80% seen once. Sequencing was carried out using peripheral blood. The receptors originated from a man older than 75 with active or convalescent COVID-19.

The gene calls are TRBV5-4 and TRBJ2-4; 14 nucleotides align to TRBD2. Germline V gives CDR1 SGHNT, CDR2 YYREEE (reference sequence). This CDR3 comprises 17 residues. V was pared by 4 bases and J by 6 bases, with 9 bases of the junction left unmatched. The chain's CDR3 is CASSIGTSGSGGNIQYF. The CDR3 DNA is TGTGCCAGCAGCATAGGGACTAGCGGGAGTGGGGGAAACATTCAGTACTTC.

CDR3 residues: CASSSQQGAGSNQPQHF. CDR3 DNA sequence: TGTGCCAGCAGTTCTCAACAGGGGGCTGGTAGCAATCAGCCCCAGCATTTT. The chain joins TRBV6-2 or TRBV6-3 to TRBJ1-5, with 9 bases that match TRBD1. Germline V gene data show CDR1 as MNHEY and CDR2 as SVGEGT. The CDR3 loop spans 17 amino acids. J was trimmed by 0 bases and V by 4 bases; bases with no gene match: 7.

The chain joins TRBV2 to TRBJ2-5; D may be TRBD1 (5 bases). Germline CDR1 is SNHLY and CDR2 is FYNNEI. This CDR3 comprises 12 residues. Trimming stripped 8 bases from V and 5 bases from J, with 12 bases between. The CDR3 bases are TGTGCCAGCGGTCAGGGCTGGGAGACCCAGTACTTC. Amino acids: CASGQGWETQYF.

V is TRBV7-2 and J is TRBJ1-5; D perhaps matches TRBD1 (5 bases). This CDR3 has 16 amino acids. Germline assignment: CDR1 SGHTA and CDR2 FQGNSA. V lost 3 bases and J lost 0, with 12 bases in between. CDR3 bases: TGTGCCAGCAGCTTCAGCTCCAGGGTTAGCAATCAGCCCCAGCATTTT. Its protein product is CASSFSSRVSNQPQHF.

The rearrangement joins TRBV29-1 to TRBJ2-2; TRBD2 matches at 13 bases. Per the germline V gene, CDR1 is SQVTM and CDR2 is ANQGSEA. This CDR3 is 16 amino acids long. V was pared by 7 bases and J by 5 bases, with 10 bases of the junction left unmatched. CDR3: CSASGLAGDGTGELFF. CDR3 nucleotides: TGCAGCGCTTCAGGACTAGCGGGAGATGGGACCGGGGAGCTGTTTTTT.

The chain recombines TRBV9 with TRBJ1-1; D may be TRBD1 (6 bases). V was pared by 0 bases and J by 9 bases, with 12 bases between. In germline, CDR1 is SGDLS, CDR2 YYNGEE. The CDR3 is 13 residues long. The CDR3 loop reads CASSVGDIKKAFF. The CDR3 region has the DNA TGTGCCAGCAGCGTAGGGGACATTAAAAAAGCTTTCTTT.

V gene TRBV5-5 combines with J gene TRBJ1-1, with 8 bases identical to TRBD1. The germline gives CDR1 SGHKS, CDR2 YYEKEE (reference sequence). The CDR3 runs to 15 residues. J gave up 6 bases and V 0 bases, and 7 bases lay outside the gene matches. CDR3 nucleotide sequence: TGTGCCAGCAGCTTGGCCCCCCACAGGGGGTCTGAAGCTTTCTTT. It encodes CASSLAPHRGSEAFF.

This chain links TRBV7-3 with TRBJ2-7; possible D gene TRBD2, 5 bases. CDR1 and CDR2 from the germline V gene are SGHTA and FQGTGA. The CDR3 has 13 residues. V was clipped by 2 bases and J by 6 bases, with 11 bases between them. The CDR3 sequence is CASSLSEGAEQYF. CDR3 in DNA: TGTGCCAGCAGCTTATCCGAGGGAGCCGAGCAGTACTTC.

The chain combines TRBV6-5 with TRBJ1-1, with 7 positions matching TRBD1. CDR1 and CDR2 from the germline V gene are MNHEY and SVGAGI. The junction had 2 bases not matched to a gene; V was cut back by 4 bases and J by 0 bases. The CDR3 length is 14 residues. CDR3 bases: TGTGCCAGCAGTTTTCAGGGGGTGAACACTGAAGCTTTCTTT. Amino acids: CASSFQGVNTEAFF.

This rearrangement joins TRBV12-3 or TRBV12-4 to TRBJ1-4; 7 nucleotides match TRBD1. V shed 6 bases, J shed 7 bases, and the junction held 5 bases outside the gene matches. The CDR3 is 13 residues long. The CDR3 region has the DNA TGTGCCAGCAGGGCAGGGGGTAGTGAAAAACTGTTTTTT. Its translation is CASRAGGSEKLFF.

This clone was seen a handful of times. The chain recombines TRBV10-3 with TRBJ2-2; the match to TRBD2 covers 12 bases. Germline loops: CDR1 ENHRY, CDR2 SYGVKD. The CDR3 extends over 15 amino acids. V lost 4 bases and J lost 7; bases outside the gene matches: 4. The CDR3 here is CAISGLAGDSGELFF. CDR3 sequence (DNA): TGTGCCATCAGTGGACTAGCGGGAGATAGCGGGGAGCTGTTTTTT.

This sequence joins TRBV4-3 and TRBJ2-5; the match to TRBD2 covers 9 bases. Germline V lookup: CDR1 LGHNA, CDR2 YSLEER. The V segment lost 4 bases and the J segment 2 bases; nucleotides outside the gene matches: 8. This CDR3 region has 16 residues. This CDR3 reads CASSRARTSEQETQYF. The CDR3 DNA sequence: TGCGCCAGCAGCCGCGCCCGGACTAGCGAACAAGAGACCCAGTACTTC.

The V gene is TRBV5-1, the J gene TRBJ2-7; TRBD1 agrees at 7 bases. There are 13 residues in the CDR3. The ends lost 4 bases at V and 6 bases at J; junction bases unmatched: 7. Germline CDR1 and CDR2: SGHRS and YFSETQ. CDR3 amino acids: CASSPGTAGEQYF. The CDR3 DNA follows: TGCGCCAGCAGCCCCGGGACAGCCGGCGAGCAGTACTTC.

The chain joins TRBV7-9 to TRBJ2-1, with TRBD2 matching 9 bases. The V gene's germline CDR1 is SEHNR and CDR2 FQNEAQ (reference sequence). Germline trimming cut 1 base from V and 13 bases from J; bases unmatched to any gene: 5. The CDR3 covers 13 residues. The CDR3 DNA reads as TGTGCCAGCAGCTTAGTTGCGGGAGGGCCACAGTTCTTC. It specifies CASSLVAGGPQFF.

The chain joins TRBV6-5 to TRBJ2-1; 11 bases are shared with TRBD2. CDR3 length: 15 residues. J gave up 8 bases and V 7 bases, and 10 bases lay outside the gene matches. CDR1 is MNHEY, CDR2 SVGAGI, per germline. In nucleotides, the CDR3 is TGTGCCAGCACCCTTAGGGCTAGCGGGAGGTATGAGCAGTTCTTC. Translation gives CASTLRASGRYEQFF.

This chain connects TRBV6-5 to TRBJ2-1; D gene uncertain. The CDR3 consists of 14 residues. Trimming removed 6 bases at V and 0 bases at J, with 9 bases between. Germline loops: CDR1 MNHEY, CDR2 SVGAGI. In DNA form, the CDR3 reads TGTGCCAGCAGAAGATCGAGCTCCTACAATGAGCAGTTCTTC. Encoded protein: CASRRSSSYNEQFF.

CDR3 nucleotide sequence: TGTGCCACCAATCCCGGGACAGGATCTAGCACAGATACGCAGTATTTT. It specifies CATNPGTGSSTDTQYF. The chain uses TRBV6-6 and TRBJ2-3, with 8 bases identical to TRBD1. From germline, CDR1 is MNHNY and CDR2 SVGAGI (reference sequence). The J segment lost 0 bases and the V segment lost 10 bases, leaving 12 bases of the junction unmatched. The CDR3 sequence is 16 residues long.